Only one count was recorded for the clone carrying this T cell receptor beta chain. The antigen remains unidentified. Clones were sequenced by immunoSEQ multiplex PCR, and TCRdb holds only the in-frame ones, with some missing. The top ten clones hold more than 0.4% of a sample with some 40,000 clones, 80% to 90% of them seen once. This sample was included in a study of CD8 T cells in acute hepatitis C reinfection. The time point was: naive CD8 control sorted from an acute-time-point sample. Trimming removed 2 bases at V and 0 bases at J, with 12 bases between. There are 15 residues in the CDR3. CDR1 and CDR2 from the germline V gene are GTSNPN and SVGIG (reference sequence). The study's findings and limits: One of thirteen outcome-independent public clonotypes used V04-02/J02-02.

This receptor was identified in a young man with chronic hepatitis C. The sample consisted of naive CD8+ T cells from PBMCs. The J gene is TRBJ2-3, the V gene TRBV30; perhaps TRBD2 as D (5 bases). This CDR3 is CAWSRGGSSTDTQYF. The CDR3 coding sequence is TGTGCCTGGAGTAGAGGCGGGTCTAGCACAGATACGCAGTATTTT.